This T cell receptor (beta chain) appears in the sequencing data of a study of T cells in Graves' hyperthyroidism and ophthalmopathy. Across the study: Peripheral blood was obtained at initial diagnosis, preceding any treatment. Findings and caveats of the study: Also found in blood were most expanded thyroid clonotypes above 0.001.

Amplification of TCR beta CDR3 regions used RNA as the template. First-round RT-PCR with HTBI primers amplified the TCR CDR3 region. TCRdb recomputed calls from the multiplex PCR reads with MiXCR, one row per CDR3 protein. The data hold 300,000 to 350,000 distinct CDR3 sequences, with approximately 22% observed a single time. This clonotype was picked up many times. Its antigen remains unknown. V dropped 6 bases and J dropped 4; count of bases not matched to a gene: 12. This CDR3 is built from 16 residues. Per the germline V gene, CDR1 is SGHAT and CDR2 is FQNNGV. Clinical symptoms, serum thyroxine, TRAb, thyroid ultrasound and orbital computed tomography informed diagnoses.

This sequence was found in a woman in her forties or fifties with Graves' hyperthyroidism. The sequencing sample was made of blood. The chain is built from TRBV11-2 and TRBJ1-2; 9 nucleotides match TRBD1. The CDR3 coding sequence is TGTGCCAGCAGTCCCTTTCACCAGGACAGGGGCTATGGCTACACCTTC. Its protein product is CASSPFHQDRGYGYTF.